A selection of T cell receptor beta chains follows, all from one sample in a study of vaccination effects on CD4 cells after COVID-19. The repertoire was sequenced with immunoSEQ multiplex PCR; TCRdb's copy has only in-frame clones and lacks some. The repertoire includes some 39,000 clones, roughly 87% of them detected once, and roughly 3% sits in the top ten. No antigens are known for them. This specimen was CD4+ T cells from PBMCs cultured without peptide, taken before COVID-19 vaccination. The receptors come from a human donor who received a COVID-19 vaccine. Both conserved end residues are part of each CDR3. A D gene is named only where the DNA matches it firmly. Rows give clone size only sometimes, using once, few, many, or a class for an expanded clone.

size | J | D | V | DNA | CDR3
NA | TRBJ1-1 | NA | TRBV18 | TGTGCCAGCTCACGGGGATCAGGTAATGAAGCTTTCTTT | CASSRGSGNEAFF
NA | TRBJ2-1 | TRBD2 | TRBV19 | TGTGCCAGTAGTATAGATAATAGGCTAGCGGGGGGCCAGGGTGAGCAGTTCTTC | CASSIDNRLAGGQGEQFF
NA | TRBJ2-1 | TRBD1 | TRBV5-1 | TGCGCCAGCAAGTTCGAGGGGGCGAGGCAGTTCTTC | CASKFEGARQFF
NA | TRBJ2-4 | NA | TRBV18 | TGTGCCAGCTCACCAGCAGAAGCCAAAAACATTCAGTACTTC | CASSPAEAKNIQYF
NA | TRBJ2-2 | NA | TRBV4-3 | TGCGCCAGCAGCCAAGATTGGGGCTCCGGGGAGCTGTTTTTT | CASSQDWGSGELFF
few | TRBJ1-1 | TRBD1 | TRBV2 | TGTGCCAGCAGTGAAACAGGGGGGAGCACTGAAGCTTTCTTT | CASSETGGSTEAFF
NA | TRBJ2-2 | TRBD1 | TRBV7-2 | TGTGCCAGCAGCTTAGTTTCAGCAGGGGGCGCCCCAGGCGGGGAGCTGTTTTTT | CASSLVSAGGAPGGELFF
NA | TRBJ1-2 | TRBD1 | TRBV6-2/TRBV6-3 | TGTGCCAGCAGTTTCACAGGGGAAACGGGCTACACCTTC | CASSFTGETGYTF
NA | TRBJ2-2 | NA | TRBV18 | TGTGCCAGCTCACCACCTATAGGGGGGGCCGCCGGGGAGCTGTTTTTT | CASSPPIGGAAGELFF
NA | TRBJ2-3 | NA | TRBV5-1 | TGCGCCAGCAGCTTGGGAAAAACAGGGTCCACAGATACGCAGTATTTT | CASSLGKTGSTDTQYF
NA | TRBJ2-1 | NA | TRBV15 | TGTGCCACCAGCAGAGGGGGCATTCCTTACAATGAGCAGTTCTTC | CATSRGGIPYNEQFF
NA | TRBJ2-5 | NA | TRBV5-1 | TGCGCCAGCAGCTTGGGGGCCAGTAGTTCCGGAGGGACCCAGTACTTC | CASSLGASSSGGTQYF
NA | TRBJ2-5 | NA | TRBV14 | TGTGCCAGCAGCCCGGGGACACCCCGGGTAGAGACCCAGTACTTC | CASSPGTPRVETQYF
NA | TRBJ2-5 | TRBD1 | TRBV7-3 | TGTGCCAGCAGCTCGGGACAGGGGCCTAGGGAGACCCAGTACTTC | CASSSGQGPRETQYF
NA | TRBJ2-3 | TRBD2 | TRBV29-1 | TGCAGCGTTGAGCGGGGGGGCACAGATACGCAGTATTTT | CSVERGGTDTQYF
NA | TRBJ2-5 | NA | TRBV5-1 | TGCGCCAGCAGCCCGGGTGGTTGGGAAAAAGAGACCCAGTACTTC | CASSPGGWEKETQYF
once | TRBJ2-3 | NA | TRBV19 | TGTGCCACCGGAGGGGGGGCGGGGCCCACAGATACGCAGTATTTT | CATGGGAGPTDTQYF
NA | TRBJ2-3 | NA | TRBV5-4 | TGTGCCAGCAGCCCCTCGAGGGACCGAGGCACAGATACGCAGTATTTT | CASSPSRDRGTDTQYF
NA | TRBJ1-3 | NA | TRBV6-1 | TGTGCCAGCAGTGAGGGGACTCGATACTCTGGAAACACCATATATTTT | CASSEGTRYSGNTIYF
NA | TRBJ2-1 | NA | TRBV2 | TGTGCCAGCAGTGAGCTTTTTCAACGGGGGAATGAGCAGTTCTTC | CASSELFQRGNEQFF
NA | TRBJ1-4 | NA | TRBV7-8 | TGTGCCAGCAGCGATACAAGGGTTAATGAAAAACTGTTTTTT | CASSDTRVNEKLFF
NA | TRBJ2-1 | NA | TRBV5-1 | TGCGCCAGCAGCTTGAGCGGCAGTCAAAGTGCCAATGAGCAGTTCTTC | CASSLSGSQSANEQFF
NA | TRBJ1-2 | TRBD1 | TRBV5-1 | TGCGCCAGCAGCTTAGACAGGGGAGACTATGGCTACACCTTC | CASSLDRGDYGYTF
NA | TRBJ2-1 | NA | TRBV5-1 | TGCGCCAGCAGCTTGGCAACAGGGAGTTCCTACAATGAGCAGTTCTTC | CASSLATGSSYNEQFF
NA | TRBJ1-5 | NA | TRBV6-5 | TGTGCCAGCAGCCCCAGGGCCAGGGTGGGTCAGCCCCAGCATTTT | CASSPRARVGQPQHF
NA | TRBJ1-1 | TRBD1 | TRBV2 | TGTGCCAGCAGGGGCACAGGGGGCCAAGGGACTGAAGCTTTCTTT | CASRGTGGQGTEAFF
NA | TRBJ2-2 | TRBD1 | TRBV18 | TGTGCCAGCTCACCTGGACAGGACACCGGGGAGCTGTTTTTT | CASSPGQDTGELFF
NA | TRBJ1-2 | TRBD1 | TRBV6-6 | TGTGCCAGCAGAATAGGACAGGGCGCCTATGGCTACACCTTC | CASRIGQGAYGYTF
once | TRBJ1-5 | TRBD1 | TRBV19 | TGTGCCAGTAGAGGGACAGACAGACCCAATCAGCCCCAGCATTTT | CASRGTDRPNQPQHF
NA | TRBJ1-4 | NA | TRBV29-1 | TGCAGCGCAAAGGTCAGCCCTAATGAAAAACTGTTTTTT | CSAKVSPNEKLFF
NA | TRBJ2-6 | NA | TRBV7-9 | TGTGCCAGCAGCTTAGTTCAGGGCCCCATCTCTGGGGCCAACGTCCTGACTTTC | CASSLVQGPISGANVLTF
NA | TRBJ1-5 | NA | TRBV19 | TGTGCCAGTACCCCAGGTCATTATAGCAATCAGCCCCAGCATTTT | CASTPGHYSNQPQHF
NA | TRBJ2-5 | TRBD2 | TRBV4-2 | TGTGCCAGCAGCCAAAGATCGGGCGGGGGGGCGGAGACCCAGTACTTC | CASSQRSGGGAETQYF
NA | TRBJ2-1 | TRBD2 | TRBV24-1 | TGTGCCACCAGTGATTTTCAAGCGGGGGGCATGTACAATGAGCAGTTCTTC | CATSDFQAGGMYNEQFF
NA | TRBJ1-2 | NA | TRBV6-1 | TGTGCCAGCAGTGAAAGGTCGACCGGCGACGACTATGGCTACACCTTC | CASSERSTGDDYGYTF
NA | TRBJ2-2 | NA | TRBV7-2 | TGTGCCAGCAGCTGGTCGACAGGGAACACCGGGGAGCTGTTTTTT | CASSWSTGNTGELFF
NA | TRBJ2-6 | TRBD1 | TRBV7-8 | TGTGCCAGCAGCGACGGTACCGGACAGGGGGCGCCTGGGGCCAACGTCCTGACTTTC | CASSDGTGQGAPGANVLTF
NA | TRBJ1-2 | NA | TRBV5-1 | TGCGCCAGTCGCCGGGACGGTGATGGCTACACCTTC | CASRRDGDGYTF
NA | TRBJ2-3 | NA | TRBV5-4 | TGTGCCAGCAACACAGGCCTCCGCACAGATACGCAGTATTTT | CASNTGLRTDTQYF
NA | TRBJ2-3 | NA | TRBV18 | TGTGCCAGCTCACCGACTCCGGGGCCAGATACGCAGTATTTT | CASSPTPGPDTQYF
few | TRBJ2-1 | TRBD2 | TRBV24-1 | TGTGCCACCAGTTGGGGGGGCTCCTACAATGAGCAGTTCTTC | CATSWGGSYNEQFF
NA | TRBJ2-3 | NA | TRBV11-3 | TGTGCCAGCAGCTTAATGGCCTCGGCTAGCACAGATACGCAGTATTTT | CASSLMASASTDTQYF
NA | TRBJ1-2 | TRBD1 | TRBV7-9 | TGTGCCAGCAGCTACCCGGGACAGGGGGCCGGTGGCTACACCTTC | CASSYPGQGAGGYTF
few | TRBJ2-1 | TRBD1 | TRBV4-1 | TGCGCCAGCAGCCAAACGACGGGACAGGGAATCTTC | CASSQTTGQGIF
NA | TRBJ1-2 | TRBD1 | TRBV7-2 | TGTGCCAGCAGCTTAGCTAGAGGGGGCTTCTATGGCTACACCTTC | CASSLARGGFYGYTF
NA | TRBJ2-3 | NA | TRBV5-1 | TGCGCCAGCAGCTCGGATCCAGGGGCGGAAGATACGCAGTATTTT | CASSSDPGAEDTQYF
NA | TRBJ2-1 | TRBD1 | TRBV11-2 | TGTGCCAGCTCCATTAGATGGACAGGAGTATACAATGAGCAGTTCTTC | CASSIRWTGVYNEQFF
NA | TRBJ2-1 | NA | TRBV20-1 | TGCAGTGCTAGTTCGGTGGACCACGCCTACAATGAGCAGTTCTTC | CSASSVDHAYNEQFF
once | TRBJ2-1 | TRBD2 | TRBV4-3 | TGCGCCAGCAGCCAAGGTCACAGCGGGGGATACAATGAGCAGTTCTTC | CASSQGHSGGYNEQFF
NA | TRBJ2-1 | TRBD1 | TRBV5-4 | TGTGCCAGCAGCCCGACAGGGGATAGAGGCTACAATGAGCAGTTCTTC | CASSPTGDRGYNEQFF
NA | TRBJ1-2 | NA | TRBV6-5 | TGTGCCAGCGGGCTTAACTATGGCTACACCTTC | CASGLNYGYTF
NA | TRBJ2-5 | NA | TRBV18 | TGTGCCAGCTCACCTGGCCTTCAAGAGACCCAGTACTTC | CASSPGLQETQYF